The next 26 T cell receptor beta chains were all read from a single sample in a study of cytomegalovirus exposure and HLA in healthy donors. PCR used 60 Vbeta primers and 13 Jbeta primers. The assay was immunoSEQ multiplex PCR, and TCRdb's table has in-frame clones only and misses some. Seen here are some 150,000 clones, roughly 60% observed once, and the top ten hold 2.5% to 3%. The sample comprised PBMCs. The origin of the receptors is a man aged 40-55 years in good health and CMV-seronegative.

The chain has TRBV19 and TRBJ2-3, with D possibly being TRBD1 (5 bases). The CDR3 has 15 residues. Trimming removed 3 bases from V and 3 bases from J, with 13 bases in between. The germline gives CDR1 LNHDA, CDR2 SQIVND (reference sequence). The CDR3 loop reads CASSIFGQGTDTQYF. As DNA, the CDR3 is TGTGCCAGTAGTATTTTTGGCCAGGGAACAGATACGCAGTATTTT.

V usage is TRBV7-3 and J usage is TRBJ2-1, with 10 bases matching TRBD2. The CDR3 totals 17 residues. Germline-derived CDR1 and CDR2 are SGHTA and FQGTGA. After removal of 1 base from V and 7 bases from J, the junction contained 10 bases not matched to a gene. CDR3 residues: CASSLKGAGGPRNEQFF. The CDR3 region has the DNA TGTGCCAGCAGCTTAAAGGGAGCGGGAGGGCCTCGAAATGAGCAGTTCTTC.

The genes are TRBV14 and TRBJ1-3, with D hard to call. Germline assignment: CDR1 SGHDN and CDR2 FVKESK. Trimming stripped 3 bases from V and 3 bases from J, with 12 bases between. The CDR3 consists of 15 residues. The CDR3, as DNA: TGTGCCAGCAGCCACCCGAGCTCTCGTGGAAACACCATATATTTT. The encoded protein is CASSHPSSRGNTIYF.

The J gene is TRBJ1-2, the V gene TRBV7-2; 7 bases map to TRBD1. Germline CDR1 SGHTA, CDR2 FQGNSA. Trimming at V came to 5 bases and at J to 0 bases, leaving 3 bases not matched to a gene. This CDR3 region has 14 residues. The CDR3: CASSPTGANYGYTF. The CDR3 DNA sequence: TGTGCCAGCAGCCCTACAGGGGCTAACTATGGCTACACCTTC.

This clone turned up a few times. The chain carries TRBV10-3 and TRBJ2-5; no clear D. The CDR3 has 13 residues. V lost 1 base to trimming and J lost 3 bases, with 6 bases between them. Germline V gene sequence: CDR1 ENHRY, CDR2 SYGVKD. The CDR3 sequence is CAISEYREETQYF. DNA for the CDR3: TGTGCCATCAGTGAGTATCGGGAAGAGACCCAGTACTTC.

The genes are TRBV9 and TRBJ2-5, with 9 bases aligning to TRBD1. Germline CDR1 SGDLS, CDR2 YYNGEE. The CDR3 length is 14 residues. The V segment lost 4 bases and the J segment 5 bases; nucleotides outside the gene matches: 6. CDR3 residues: CASSPTTGGETQYF. The CDR3 nucleotides read TGTGCCAGCAGCCCTACGACAGGGGGGGAGACCCAGTACTTC.

The chain employs TRBV2 and TRBJ1-5; D might be TRBD1 (5 bases). Trimming took 1 base from V and 2 from J, leaving 9 bases between them. CDR3 length: 15 amino acids. Germline V gene data show CDR1 as SNHLY and CDR2 as FYNNEI. Here the CDR3 reads CASSEGKGGNQPQHF. Written as DNA, the CDR3 is TGTGCCAGCAGTGAAGGGAAAGGGGGCAATCAGCCCCAGCATTTT. Complete variable domain (other parts from reference TRBV2 and TRBJ1-5): EPEVTQTPSHQVTQMGQEVILRCVPISNHLYFYWYRQILGQKVEFLVSFYNNEISEKSEIFDDQFSVERPDGSNFTLKIRSTKLEDSAMYFCASSEGKGGNQPQHFGDGTRLSIL.

This rearrangement joins TRBV7-2 to TRBJ2-2, with D possibly being TRBD2 (5 bases). CDR1 SGHTA and CDR2 FQGNSA come from the germline V gene. CDR3 size: 16 residues. V lost 3 bases and J 1 base, leaving 12 bases between the germline ends. The CDR3 DNA reads as TGTGCCAGCAGCTTCGGCCAGCGGAGGAACACCGGGGAGCTGTTTTTT. Amino acid sequence: CASSFGQRRNTGELFF.

The chain carries TRBV28 and TRBJ1-6; 8 bases align to TRBD1. The CDR3 runs 15 residues. CDR1 is MDHEN, CDR2 SYDVKM, per germline. V lost 6 bases to trimming and J lost 5 bases; unmatched junction nucleotides: 6. The DNA of the CDR3 is TGTGCCAGCAGCCTGGACAGGGTGGATAATTCACCCCTCCACTTT. Residues: CASSLDRVDNSPLHF.

The gene calls are TRBV23-1 and TRBJ1-4, with 7 positions matching TRBD1. TRBV23-1 falls under the ORF class, with uncertain function. Losses at the gene ends were 8 bases for V and 5 bases for J; bases not matched to a gene: 8. The CDR3 length is 14 residues. In nucleotides, the CDR3 is TGCGCCAGCTTGGCGGGACAGAGGAATGAAAAACTGTTTTTT. This codes for CASLAGQRNEKLFF.

This CDR3 reads CASRLTGFQTF. The CDR3 coding sequence is TGTGCCAGCAGACTCACAGGTTTTCAGACCTTC. The chain has TRBV6-6 and TRBJ1-2, with a weak D call TRBD1 (5 bases). Between the trimmed V and J ends, which lost 6 bases and 14 bases, there was a span of 16 bases. CDR3 length: 11 amino acids. From germline, CDR1 is MNHNY and CDR2 SVGAGI (reference sequence).

This clone has only a few counts. The CDR3 DNA reads as TGTGCCAGCAGTCTTCCCGACAGGTTCAATCAGCCCCAGCATTTT. Protein product: CASSLPDRFNQPQHF. The chain carries TRBV28 and TRBJ1-5, with D perhaps matching TRBD1 (6 bases). Germline CDR1 and CDR2: MDHEN and SYDVKM. The ends were cut back, 5 bases at V and 3 bases at J, with 14 bases in the middle. This CDR3 has 15 residues.

In its sample, this clone was seen once. The CDR3: CASSLDRGTEQFF. The CDR3 DNA reads TGTGCCAGCAGCTTGGACAGGGGAACTGAGCAGTTCTTC. The chain combines TRBV7-3 with TRBJ2-1; 9 nucleotides align to TRBD1. Per the germline V gene, CDR1 is SGHTA and CDR2 is FQGTGA. This CDR3 is built from 13 residues. The J segment lost 9 bases and the V segment lost 3 bases, leaving 3 bases of the junction unmatched.

J is TRBJ2-1 and V is TRBV28; D may be TRBD1 (5 bases). Germline CDR1 and CDR2: MDHEN and SYDVKM. The CDR3 runs 16 residues. The V and J ends lost 6 bases and 4 bases respectively, with 19 bases between them. This CDR3 is CASSRLRVSPYNEQFF. The CDR3 nucleotides read TGTGCCAGCAGCCGCCTCAGGGTATCCCCTTACAATGAGCAGTTCTTC. Full variable domain (remainder filled in from reference TRBV28 and TRBJ2-1): DVKVTQSSRYLVKRTGEKVFLECVQDMDHENMFWYRQDPGLGLRLIYFSYDVKMKEKGDIPEGYSVSREKKERFSLILESASTNQTSMYLCASSRLRVSPYNEQFFGPGTRLTVL.

The V gene is TRBV5-6, the J gene TRBJ2-3; D is unresolved. Germline values: CDR1 SGHDT, CDR2 YYEEEE. This CDR3 comprises 16 residues. V lost 0 bases and J 2 bases, leaving 13 bases between the germline ends. The CDR3 here is CASSLVSGRITDTQYF. The DNA for the CDR3 is TGTGCCAGCAGCTTGGTTTCAGGAAGGATCACAGATACGCAGTATTTT.

The chain's CDR3 is CASSLALAGGYNEQFF. The CDR3 coding sequence is TGTGCCAGCAGTTTGGCTCTAGCGGGAGGGTACAATGAGCAGTTCTTC. V usage is TRBV27 and J usage is TRBJ2-1; 12 nucleotides line up with TRBD2. The CDR3 covers 16 residues. The trim removed 3 bases at V and 4 bases at J, leaving 4 bases unmatched. Germline CDR1 reads MNHEY; CDR2 reads SMNVEV (reference sequence).

The rearrangement links TRBV5-8 to TRBJ1-5, with 10 bases identical to TRBD1. The CDR3 has 18 residues. V lost 3 bases to trimming and J lost 0 bases; unmatched junction nucleotides: 9. CDR1 SGHTS and CDR2 YDEGEE come from the germline V gene. The CDR3 loop is CASSSDRGLSFSNQPQHF. The CDR3 nucleotides read TGTGCCAGCAGCTCCGACAGGGGGCTATCATTTAGCAATCAGCCCCAGCATTTT.

The chain carries TRBV7-2 and TRBJ2-3; 11 nucleotides agree with TRBD2. J gave up 0 bases and V 4 bases, and 12 bases lay outside the gene matches. CDR1 and CDR2 (germline): SGHTA, FQGNSA. The CDR3 has 19 amino acids. Here the CDR3 DNA reads TGTGCCAGCAGCTACAGTTCCCGTAGCGGGAGGGCCAGCACAGATACGCAGTATTTT. The encoded protein is CASSYSSRSGRASTDTQYF.

The V and J genes are TRBV6-5 and TRBJ2-5; D may be TRBD2 (7 bases). The V gene's germline CDR1 is MNHEY and CDR2 SVGAGI. This CDR3 spans 14 amino acids. The V end lost 6 bases, the J end lost 5 bases, and 16 bases lay between the germline ends. CDR3 in DNA: TGTGCCAGCAGGGAACCACGGGGGGCTGAGACCCAGTACTTC. This codes for CASREPRGAETQYF.

The gene calls are TRBV14 and TRBJ2-7; D unclear. Matching the DNA end better, TRBJ2-5 makes the J call doubtful. In germline, CDR1 is SGHDN, CDR2 FVKESK. This CDR3 comprises 14 residues. CDR3 nucleotide sequence: TGTGCCAGCAGCCGACTCGGTATCCAAGAGACCCAGTACTTC. Its protein product is CASSRLGIQETQYF.

CDR3 sequence: CASSIGQGPGYTF. CDR3 DNA: TGTGCCAGTAGTATAGGACAGGGCCCTGGCTACACCTTC. This sequence joins TRBV19 and TRBJ1-2, with 7 bases identical to TRBD1. Unmatched junction bases numbered 3, after V lost 1 base and J lost 7 bases. The CDR3 contains 13 residues. Germline assignment: CDR1 LNHDA and CDR2 SQIVND (reference sequence).

V gene TRBV7-9 combines with J gene TRBJ1-1, with unresolved D. Germline-derived CDR1 and CDR2 are SEHNR and FQNEAQ (reference sequence). The V and J ends lost 1 base and 11 bases respectively, with 14 bases between them. This CDR3 comprises 13 residues. CDR3 DNA: TGTGCCAGCAGCTTAGGAGGAGATGGTGGGGCTTTCTTT. As protein: CASSLGGDGGAFF.

The rearrangement links TRBV29-1 to TRBJ1-2; no clear D. The CDR3 sequence is 11 residues long. V dropped 3 bases and J dropped 6 bases, with 8 bases sitting between them. Germline loops: CDR1 SQVTM, CDR2 ANQGSEA. The CDR3 spells CSVDRTDGYTF. The CDR3 DNA reads as TGCAGCGTTGATCGAACAGATGGCTACACCTTC.

The CDR3 protein is CASSLVTGTNQPQHF. The CDR3 bases are TGTGCCAGCAGCTTAGTTACCGGTACGAATCAGCCCCAGCATTTT. The gene calls are TRBV11-3 and TRBJ1-5, with D uncertain. This CDR3 has 15 residues. Germline V gene data show CDR1 as SGHNT and CDR2 as YENEEA. V was pared by 1 base and J by 4 bases, with 11 bases between.

This clone was observed a handful of times. The chain links TRBV7-8 to TRBJ1-3; 9 bases line up with TRBD1. CDR1 SGHVS and CDR2 FQNEAQ come from the germline V gene. The CDR3 runs 17 residues. The junction had 7 bases not matched to a gene; V was cut back by 0 bases and J by 4 bases. In DNA, the CDR3 is TGTGCCAGCAGCTTAGCCCGGGGACAGGGAGTGGGAAACACCATATATTTT. This gives the protein CASSLARGQGVGNTIYF.

The rearrangement joins TRBV6-1 to TRBJ1-2; D is ambiguous. The V end lost 3 bases, the J end lost 4 bases, and 9 bases lay between the germline ends. Germline V gene lookup returns CDR1 MNHNS and CDR2 SASEGT. The CDR3 has 13 amino acids. The CDR3 region is CASSDRFGYGYTF. The DNA of the CDR3 is TGTGCCAGCAGTGACCGGTTCGGCTATGGCTACACCTTC.